This T cell receptor beta chain came from a study of tumor-infiltrating lymphocytes in oesophageal squamous cell carcinoma. Via MiXCR, TCRdb re-called the PCR reads, giving one row per CDR3 protein. The repertoire holds 10,000 to 15,000 distinct CDR3 sequences, with 55% to 70% as singletons. CDR1 is WSHSY, CDR2 SAAADI, per germline. Trimming cost V 6 bases and J 7 bases, with 6 bases left between them. This CDR3 has 11 residues. This clonotype is labeled as medium-sized (0.01 to 0.1%). J is TRBJ1-4 and V is TRBV10-2; weak D call: TRBD1 (5 bases). This TCR was sampled from a female donor with esophageal squamous cell carcinoma. The specimen sequenced was esophageal tumor tissue. The CDR3 nucleotides are TGCGCCAGCAGGGGGGGTGAAAAACTGTTTTTT. It translates to CASRGGEKLFF.